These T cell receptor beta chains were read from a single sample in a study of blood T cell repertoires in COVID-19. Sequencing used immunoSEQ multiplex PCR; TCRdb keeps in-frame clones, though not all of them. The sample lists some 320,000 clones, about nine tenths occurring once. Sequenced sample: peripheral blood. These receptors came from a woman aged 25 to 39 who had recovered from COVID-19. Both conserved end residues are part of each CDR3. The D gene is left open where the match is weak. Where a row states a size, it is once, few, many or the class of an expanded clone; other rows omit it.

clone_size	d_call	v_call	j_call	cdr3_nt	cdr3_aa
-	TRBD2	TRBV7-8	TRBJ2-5	TGTGCCAGCAGCTCTGGGGGGACTAGCGTTGTGGAGACCCAGTACTTC	CASSSGGTSVVETQYF
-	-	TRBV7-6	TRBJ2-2	TGTGCCAGCAGCTTAGTACAGGACGGGGGCACCGGGGAGCTGTTTTTT	CASSLVQDGGTGELFF
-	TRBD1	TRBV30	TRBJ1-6	TGTGCCTGGGGAACACAGGGGTCCTATAATTCACCCCTCCACTTT	CAWGTQGSYNSPLHF
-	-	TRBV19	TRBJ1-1	TGTGCCAGTAGTATCCCCGGGGCTGAAGCTTTCTTT	CASSIPGAEAFF
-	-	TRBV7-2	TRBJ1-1	TGTGCCAGCAGCTCGCGGGCAGGGGTAACTGAAGCTTTCTTT	CASSSRAGVTEAFF
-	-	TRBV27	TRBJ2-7	TGTGCCAGCAGTTCGCCCGCCCAGAAGGGGACTTGGGAGCAGTACTTC	CASSSPAQKGTWEQYF
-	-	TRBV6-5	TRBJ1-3	TGTGCCAGCAGTTACACCCCAGTGATCACCGGAAACACCATATATTTT	CASSYTPVITGNTIYF
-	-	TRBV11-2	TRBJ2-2	TGTGCCAGCAGCGCCGACCGATTTCTTGGAGCCGGGGAGCTGTTTTTT	CASSADRFLGAGELFF
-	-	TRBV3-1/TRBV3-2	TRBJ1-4	TGTGCCAGCAGCCCCGGGACGGGAGCAACTAATGAAAAACTGTTTTTT	CASSPGTGATNEKLFF
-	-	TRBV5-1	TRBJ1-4	TGCGCCAGCAGCTTGGGGGCAGGGACTAATGAAAAACTGTTTTTT	CASSLGAGTNEKLFF
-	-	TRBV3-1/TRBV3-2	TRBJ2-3	TGTGCCAGCAGCCAAGATCATCCAGGAAGCACAGATACGCAGTATTTT	CASSQDHPGSTDTQYF
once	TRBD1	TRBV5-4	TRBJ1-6	TGTGCCAGCAGCTACAAAGCAACGGGACAGAATAATTCACCCCTCCACTTT	CASSYKATGQNNSPLHF
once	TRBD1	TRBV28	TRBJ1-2	TGTGCCAGCAGTTTATACCGGGGACAGGGCGGAAACTATGGCTACACCTTC	CASSLYRGQGGNYGYTF
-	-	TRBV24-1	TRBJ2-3	TGTGCCACCAGTGAACCTCGGTCCCAATTCACAGATACGCAGTATTTT	CATSEPRSQFTDTQYF
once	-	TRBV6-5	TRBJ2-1	TGTGCCACCAAACAGGTGGCAGGTTTATACAATGAGCAGTTCTTC	CATKQVAGLYNEQFF
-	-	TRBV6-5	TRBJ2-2	TGTGCCAGCATTTTAGCGTTGAACACCGGGGAGCTGTTTTTT	CASILALNTGELFF
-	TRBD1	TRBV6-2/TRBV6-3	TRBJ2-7	TGTGCCAGCAGTTACGGTCGACAGGGATTCTACGAGCAGTACTTC	CASSYGRQGFYEQYF
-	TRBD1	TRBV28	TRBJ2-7	TGTGCCAGCAGCGGCCAGGGGGCGGGCTACGAGCAGTACTTC	CASSGQGAGYEQYF
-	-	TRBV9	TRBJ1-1	TGTGCCAGCAGCGTAGAAAGGGGTACTGAAGCTTTCTTT	CASSVERGTEAFF
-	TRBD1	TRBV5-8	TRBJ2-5	TGTGCCAGCAGCTTGGGGGACAGGCAAGAGACCCAGTACTTC	CASSLGDRQETQYF
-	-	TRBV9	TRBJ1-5	TGTGCCAGCAGCGCTAGACTCGGGCAGCCCCAGCATTTT	CASSARLGQPQHF
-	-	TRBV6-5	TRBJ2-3	TGTGCCAGCAGTTGGAGCGGCCCCAGTGGTACGCAGTATTTT	CASSWSGPSGTQYF
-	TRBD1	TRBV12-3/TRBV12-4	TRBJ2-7	TGTGCCAGCAGCCCCGGACAGGGCTACGAGCAGTACTTC	CASSPGQGYEQYF
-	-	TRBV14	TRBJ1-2	TGTGCCAGCAGCCGACAAGCAGGGTATGGCTACACCTTC	CASSRQAGYGYTF
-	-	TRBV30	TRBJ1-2	TGTGCCTGGAGTCCCCAGGGAACTTGGTACTATGGCTACACCTTC	CAWSPQGTWYYGYTF
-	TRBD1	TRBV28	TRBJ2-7	TGTGCCAGCAGTTCCACCCAGACAGGGCGGGTTAGGTACTTC	CASSSTQTGRVRYF
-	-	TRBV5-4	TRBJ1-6	TGTGCCAGCAGCGCCGCAGGGCAGGCGATCTATAATTCACCCCTCCACTTT	CASSAAGQAIYNSPLHF
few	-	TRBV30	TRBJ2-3	TGTGCCTGGAGTCCGGACAGCTCTAGCACAGATACGCAGTATTTT	CAWSPDSSSTDTQYF
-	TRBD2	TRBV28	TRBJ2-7	TGTGCCAGCAGTTTCTTGGGCGGGGGATACGAGCAGTACTTC	CASSFLGGGYEQYF
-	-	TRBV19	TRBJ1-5	TGTGCCAGTAGTATAGTTTATGATCAGCCCCAGCATTTT	CASSIVYDQPQHF
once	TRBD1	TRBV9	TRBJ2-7	TGTGCCAGCAGCGTCGGAACCGGGACAGCAACCTACGAGCAGTACTTC	CASSVGTGTATYEQYF
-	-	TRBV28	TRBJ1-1	TGTGCCAGCAGTTGGACAAAAAGCACTGAAGCTTTCTTT	CASSWTKSTEAFF
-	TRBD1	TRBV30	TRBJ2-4	TGTGCCTGGAGTGTACTTTCTCTAAGTCCCGGGACAGATCTAGCCAAAAACATTCAGTACTTC	CAWSVLSLSPGTDLAKNIQYF
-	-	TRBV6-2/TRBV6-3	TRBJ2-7	TGTGCCAGCAGCCTAAAACTAGTCTTGACCTACGAGCAGTACTTC	CASSLKLVLTYEQYF
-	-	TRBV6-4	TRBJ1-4	TGTGCCAGCAGTGAGGGTAAACAGGGTAGGCCTAATGAAAAACTGTTTTTT	CASSEGKQGRPNEKLFF
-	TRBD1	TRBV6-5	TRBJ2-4	TGTGCCAACAGGACAGGGTCAATACACATTCAGTACTTC	CANRTGSIHIQYF
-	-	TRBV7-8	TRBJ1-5	TGTGCCAGCAGCGGACGACAGACCCCCTGGCCCCAGCATTTT	CASSGRQTPWPQHF
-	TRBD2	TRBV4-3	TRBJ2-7	TGCGCCAGCAGCCCGGGACTAGGCTACGAGCAGTACTTC	CASSPGLGYEQYF
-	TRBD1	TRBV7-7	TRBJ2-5	TGTGCCAGCAGCTTTTCTTGGGACAGCCAAGAGACCCAGTACTTC	CASSFSWDSQETQYF
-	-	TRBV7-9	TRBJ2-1	TGTGCCAGCAGCTTAGACGGCGGTGAGCAGTTCTTC	CASSLDGGEQFF
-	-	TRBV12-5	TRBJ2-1	TGTGCTAGTGGTTTGGGTACGACGGGGGTTAGCTCCTACAATGAGCAGTTCTTC	CASGLGTTGVSSYNEQFF
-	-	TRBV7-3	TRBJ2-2	TGTGCCAGCAGCCAGGTTCCGATTGGGGGCCACACCGGGGAGCTGTTTTTT	CASSQVPIGGHTGELFF
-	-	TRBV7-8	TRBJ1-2	TGTGCCAGCAGCCCCGGACAGTCGAACTATGGCTACACCTTC	CASSPGQSNYGYTF
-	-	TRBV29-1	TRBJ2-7	TGCAGCGTTGCCCAGGGGAATAGCGAGCAGTACTTC	CSVAQGNSEQYF
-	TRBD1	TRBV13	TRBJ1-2	TGTGCCAGCAGCTCGGGACAGGGGAACTATGGCTACACCTTC	CASSSGQGNYGYTF
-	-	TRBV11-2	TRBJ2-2	TGTGCCAGCAGCTTTGACAGGTCCGGGGAGCTGTTTTTT	CASSFDRSGELFF
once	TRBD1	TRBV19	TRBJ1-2	TGTGCCAGCCAATCCGACAGGGGATTAAACTATGGCTACACCTTC	CASQSDRGLNYGYTF
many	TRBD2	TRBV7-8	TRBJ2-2	TGTGCCAGCAGCTCTGGGACCCTCGCGGGGGTCGGCCCCCGGGAGCTGTTTTTT	CASSSGTLAGVGPRELFF
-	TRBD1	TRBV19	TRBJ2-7	TGTGCCAGTAGGATTTGGGTGGACAGGGTCAAATCCTACGAGCAGTACTTC	CASRIWVDRVKSYEQYF
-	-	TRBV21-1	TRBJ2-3	TGTGCCAGCAGCACAAGTGGGGGACTAGCGGGGGATACAGATACGCAGTATTTT	CASSTSGGLAGDTDTQYF
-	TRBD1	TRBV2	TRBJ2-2	TGTGCCAGCAGTGGACAGGGTGGGGCCGGGGAGCTGTTTTTT	CASSGQGGAGELFF
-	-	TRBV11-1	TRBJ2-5	TGTGCCAGCAGCCGGGGAGGACAAGGGGAGACCCAGTACTTC	CASSRGGQGETQYF
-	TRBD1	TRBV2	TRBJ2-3	TGTGCCAGCATGAGGGACAGGACCACAGATACGCAGTATTTT	CASMRDRTTDTQYF
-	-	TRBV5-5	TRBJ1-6	TGTGCCAGCAGCTTCGACAGGTGGAATTCACCCCTCCACTTT	CASSFDRWNSPLHF
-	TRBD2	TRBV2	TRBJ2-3	TGTGCCAGCAGGGGCCTAGCGGGGGGTTCATTGGATACGCAGTATTTT	CASRGLAGGSLDTQYF
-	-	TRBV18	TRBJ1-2	TGTGCCAGCTCCCCACGGGGGGGGTTACACTATGGCTACACCTTC	CASSPRGGLHYGYTF